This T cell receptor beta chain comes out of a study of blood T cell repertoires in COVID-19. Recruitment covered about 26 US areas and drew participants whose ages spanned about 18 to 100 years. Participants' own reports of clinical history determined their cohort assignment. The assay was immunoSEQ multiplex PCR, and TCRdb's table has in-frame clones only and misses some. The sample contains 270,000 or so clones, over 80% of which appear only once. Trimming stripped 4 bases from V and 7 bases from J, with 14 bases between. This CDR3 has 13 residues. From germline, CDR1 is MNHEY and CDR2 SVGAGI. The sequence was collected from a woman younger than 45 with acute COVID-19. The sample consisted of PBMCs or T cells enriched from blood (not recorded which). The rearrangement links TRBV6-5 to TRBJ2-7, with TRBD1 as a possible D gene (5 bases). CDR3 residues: CASSFQGAFEQYF. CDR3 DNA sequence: TGTGCCAGCAGTTTCCAGGGCGCGTTTGAGCAGTACTTC.